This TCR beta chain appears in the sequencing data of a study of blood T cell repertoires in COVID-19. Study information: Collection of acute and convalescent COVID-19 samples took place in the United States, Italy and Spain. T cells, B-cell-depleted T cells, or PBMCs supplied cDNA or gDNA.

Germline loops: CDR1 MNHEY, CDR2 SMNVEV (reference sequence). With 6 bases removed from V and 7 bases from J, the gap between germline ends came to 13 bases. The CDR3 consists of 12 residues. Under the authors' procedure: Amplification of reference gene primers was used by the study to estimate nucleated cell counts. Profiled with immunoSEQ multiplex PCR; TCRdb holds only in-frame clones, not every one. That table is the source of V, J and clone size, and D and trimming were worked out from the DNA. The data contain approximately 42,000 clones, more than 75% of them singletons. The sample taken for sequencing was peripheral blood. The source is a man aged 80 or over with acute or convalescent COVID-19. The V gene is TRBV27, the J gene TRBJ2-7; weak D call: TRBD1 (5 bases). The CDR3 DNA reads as TGTGCCAGCAGAACAGGCCTTTGGGAGCAGTACTTC. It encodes CASRTGLWEQYF.